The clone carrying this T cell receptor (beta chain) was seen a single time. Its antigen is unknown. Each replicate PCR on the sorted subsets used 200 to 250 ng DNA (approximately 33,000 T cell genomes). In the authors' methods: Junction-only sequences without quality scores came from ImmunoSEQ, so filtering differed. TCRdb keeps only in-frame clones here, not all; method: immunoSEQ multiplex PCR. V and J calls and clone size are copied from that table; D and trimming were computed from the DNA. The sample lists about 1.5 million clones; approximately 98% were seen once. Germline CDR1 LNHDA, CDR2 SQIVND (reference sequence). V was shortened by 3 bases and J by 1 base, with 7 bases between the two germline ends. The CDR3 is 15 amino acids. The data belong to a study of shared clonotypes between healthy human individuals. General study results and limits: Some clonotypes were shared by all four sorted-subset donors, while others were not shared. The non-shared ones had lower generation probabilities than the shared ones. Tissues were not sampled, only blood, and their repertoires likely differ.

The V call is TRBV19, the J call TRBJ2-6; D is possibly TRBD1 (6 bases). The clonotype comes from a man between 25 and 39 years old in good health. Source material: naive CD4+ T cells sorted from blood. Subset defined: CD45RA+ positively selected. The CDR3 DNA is TGTGCCAGTAGTATCACAGGGTCTGGGGCCAACGTCCTGACTTTC. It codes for CASSITGSGANVLTF. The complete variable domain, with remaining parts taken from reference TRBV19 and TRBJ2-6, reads DGGITQSPKYLFRKEGQNVTLSCEQNLNHDAMYWYRQDPGQGLRLIYYSQIVNDFQKGDIAEGYSVSREKKESFPLTVTSAQKNPTAFYLCASSITGSGANVLTFGAGSRLTVL.